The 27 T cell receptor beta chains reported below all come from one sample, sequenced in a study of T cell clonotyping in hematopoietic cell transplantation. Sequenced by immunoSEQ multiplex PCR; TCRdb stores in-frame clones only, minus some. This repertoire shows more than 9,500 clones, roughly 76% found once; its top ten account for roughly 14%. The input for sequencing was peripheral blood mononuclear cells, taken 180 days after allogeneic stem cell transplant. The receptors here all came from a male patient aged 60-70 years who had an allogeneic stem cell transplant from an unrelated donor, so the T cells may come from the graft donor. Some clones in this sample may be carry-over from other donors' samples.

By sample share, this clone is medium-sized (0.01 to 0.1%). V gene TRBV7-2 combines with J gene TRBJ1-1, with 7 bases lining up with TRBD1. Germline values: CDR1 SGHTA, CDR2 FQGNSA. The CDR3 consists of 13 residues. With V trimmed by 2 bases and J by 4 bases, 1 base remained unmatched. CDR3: CASSLSGGTEAFF. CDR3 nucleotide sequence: TGTGCCAGCAGCTTATCAGGGGGCACTGAAGCTTTCTTT.

The CDR3 DNA reads TGTGCCTGGAGTCCGGGACATAATTCACCCCTCCACTTT. Its protein is CAWSPGHNSPLHF. The chain uses TRBV30 and TRBJ1-6, with D possibly TRBD1 on 5 matching bases. The germline V gene has CDR1 GTSNPN and CDR2 SVGIG (reference sequence). The CDR3 is 13 residues long. The V end was cut by 2 bases, the J end by 5 bases, with 7 bases between.

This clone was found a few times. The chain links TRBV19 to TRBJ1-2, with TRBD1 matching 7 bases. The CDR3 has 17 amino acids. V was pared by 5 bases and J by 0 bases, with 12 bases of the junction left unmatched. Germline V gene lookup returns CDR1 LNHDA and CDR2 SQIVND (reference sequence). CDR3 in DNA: TGTGCCAGTAGTGTCTCCGGGACAGCAACTCCTAACTATGGCTACACCTTC. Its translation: CASSVSGTATPNYGYTF. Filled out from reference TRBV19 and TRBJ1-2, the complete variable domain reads DGGITQSPKYLFRKEGQNVTLSCEQNLNHDAMYWYRQDPGQGLRLIYYSQIVNDFQKGDIAEGYSVSREKKESFPLTVTSAQKNPTAFYLCASSVSGTATPNYGYTFGSGTRLTVV.

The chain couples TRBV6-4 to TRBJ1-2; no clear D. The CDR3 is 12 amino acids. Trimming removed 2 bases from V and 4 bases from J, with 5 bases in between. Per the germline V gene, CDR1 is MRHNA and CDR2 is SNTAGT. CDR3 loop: CASSDEGYGYTF. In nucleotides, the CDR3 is TGTGCCAGCAGTGACGAGGGCTATGGCTACACCTTC.

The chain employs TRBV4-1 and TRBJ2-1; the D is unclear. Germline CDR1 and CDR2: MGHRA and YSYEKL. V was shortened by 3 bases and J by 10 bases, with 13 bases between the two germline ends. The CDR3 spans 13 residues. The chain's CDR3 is CASSQETLKEQFF. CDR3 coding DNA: TGCGCCAGCAGCCAGGAGACACTCAAAGAGCAGTTCTTC.

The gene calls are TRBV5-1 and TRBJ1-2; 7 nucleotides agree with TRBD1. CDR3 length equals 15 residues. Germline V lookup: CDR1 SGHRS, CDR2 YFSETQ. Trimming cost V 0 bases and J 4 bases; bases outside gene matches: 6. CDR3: CASSLEGARSYGYTF. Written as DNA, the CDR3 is TGCGCCAGCAGCTTGGAGGGGGCCCGGAGCTATGGCTACACCTTC.

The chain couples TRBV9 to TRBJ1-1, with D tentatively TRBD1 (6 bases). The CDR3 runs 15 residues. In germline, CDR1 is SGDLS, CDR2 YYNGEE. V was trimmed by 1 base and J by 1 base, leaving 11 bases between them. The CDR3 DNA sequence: TGTGCCAGCAGCGTATCAGGGGACCAGAACACTGAAGCTTTCTTT. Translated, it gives CASSVSGDQNTEAFF.

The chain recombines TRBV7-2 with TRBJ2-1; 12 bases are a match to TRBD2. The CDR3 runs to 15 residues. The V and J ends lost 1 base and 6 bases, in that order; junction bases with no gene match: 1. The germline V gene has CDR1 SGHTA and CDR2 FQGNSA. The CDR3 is CASSLGTSGTNEQFF. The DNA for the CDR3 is TGTGCCAGCAGCTTAGGGACTAGCGGGACCAATGAGCAGTTCTTC.

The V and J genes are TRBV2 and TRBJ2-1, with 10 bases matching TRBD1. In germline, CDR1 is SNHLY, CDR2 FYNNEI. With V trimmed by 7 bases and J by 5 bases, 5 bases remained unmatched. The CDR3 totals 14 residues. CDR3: CASTGQGDHNEQFF. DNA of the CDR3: TGTGCCAGCACCGGACAGGGGGATCACAATGAGCAGTTCTTC.

CDR3 sequence (DNA): TGTGCCAGCAGTTTATACGGAGGGGGCGTCTATGGCTACACCTTC. As protein: CASSLYGGGVYGYTF. The chain links TRBV28 to TRBJ1-2; 7 nucleotides match TRBD1. Germline trimming cut 1 base from V and 4 bases from J; bases unmatched to any gene: 6. Germline V gene data show CDR1 as MDHEN and CDR2 as SYDVKM. The CDR3 is 15 amino acids.

The CDR3 loop is CSADTGGYYGYTF. Here the CDR3 DNA reads TGCAGCGCTGACACAGGGGGTTACTATGGCTACACCTTC. The rearrangement uses TRBV29-1 and TRBJ1-2, with 8 bases aligning to TRBD1. V trimming: 7 bases; J trimming: 3 bases; junction bases outside the gene matches: 7. Germline loops: CDR1 SQVTM, CDR2 ANQGSEA. The CDR3 is 13 amino acids.

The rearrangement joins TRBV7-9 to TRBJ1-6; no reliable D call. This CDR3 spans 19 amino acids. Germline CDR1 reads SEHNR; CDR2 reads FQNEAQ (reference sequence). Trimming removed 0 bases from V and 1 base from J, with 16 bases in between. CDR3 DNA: TGTGCCAGCAGCTTAGCAAGTCAGGTATCATTGTCCTATAATTCACCCCTCCACTTT. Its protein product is CASSLASQVSLSYNSPLHF.

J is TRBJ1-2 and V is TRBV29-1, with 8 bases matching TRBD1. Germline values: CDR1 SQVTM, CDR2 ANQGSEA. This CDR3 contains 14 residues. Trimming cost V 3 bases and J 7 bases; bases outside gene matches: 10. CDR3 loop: CSVDRRQGYGGYTF. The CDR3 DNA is TGCAGCGTTGACCGTAGACAGGGGTACGGTGGCTACACCTTC.

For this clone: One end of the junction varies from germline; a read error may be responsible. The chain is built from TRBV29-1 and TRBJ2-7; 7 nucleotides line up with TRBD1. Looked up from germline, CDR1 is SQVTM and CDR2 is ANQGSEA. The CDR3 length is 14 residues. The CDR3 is CSVEARTGSYEQYF. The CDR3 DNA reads TGTAGCGTTGAAGCCCGGACAGGTTCCTACGAGCAGTACTTC.

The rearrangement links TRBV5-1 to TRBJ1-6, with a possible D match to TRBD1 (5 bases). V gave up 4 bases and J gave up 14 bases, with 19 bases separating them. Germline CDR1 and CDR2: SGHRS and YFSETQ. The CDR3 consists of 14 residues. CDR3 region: CASSLDPWGSALHF. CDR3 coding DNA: TGCGCCAGCAGCCTGGACCCCTGGGGGTCGGCCCTCCACTTT.

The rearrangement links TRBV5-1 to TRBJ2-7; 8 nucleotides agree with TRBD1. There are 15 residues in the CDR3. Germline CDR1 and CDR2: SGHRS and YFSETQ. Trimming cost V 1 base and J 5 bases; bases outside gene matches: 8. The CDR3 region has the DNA TGCGCCAGCAGCTTGCAAACAGGGGGTATCGACGAGCAGTACTTC. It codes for CASSLQTGGIDEQYF.

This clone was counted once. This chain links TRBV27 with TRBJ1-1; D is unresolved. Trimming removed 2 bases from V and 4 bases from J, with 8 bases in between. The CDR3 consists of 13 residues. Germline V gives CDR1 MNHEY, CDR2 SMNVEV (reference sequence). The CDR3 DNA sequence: TGTGCCAGCAGTTTACAGCCTTTCACTGAAGCTTTCTTT. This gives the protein CASSLQPFTEAFF.

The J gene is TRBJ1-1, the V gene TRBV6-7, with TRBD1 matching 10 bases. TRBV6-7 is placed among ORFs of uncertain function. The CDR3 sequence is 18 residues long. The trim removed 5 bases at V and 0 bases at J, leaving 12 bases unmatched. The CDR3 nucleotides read TGTGCCAGCAGTGGGGATTCCGGGACAGGGGCCATGAACACTGAAGCTTTCTTT. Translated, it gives CASSGDSGTGAMNTEAFF.

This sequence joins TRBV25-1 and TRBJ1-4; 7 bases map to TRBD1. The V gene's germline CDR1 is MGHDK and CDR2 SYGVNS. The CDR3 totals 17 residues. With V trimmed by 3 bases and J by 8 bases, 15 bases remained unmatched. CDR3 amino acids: CASSDPRGQAATEKLFF. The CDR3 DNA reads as TGTGCCAGCAGTGACCCGCGTGGACAGGCGGCGACCGAAAAACTGTTTTTT.

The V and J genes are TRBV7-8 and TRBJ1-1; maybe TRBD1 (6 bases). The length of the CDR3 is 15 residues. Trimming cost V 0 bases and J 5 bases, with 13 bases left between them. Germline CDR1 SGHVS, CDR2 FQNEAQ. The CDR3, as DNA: TGTGCCAGCAGCTTAGCCGCGGCCCAGGGGACTGAAGCTTTCTTT. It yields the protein CASSLAAAQGTEAFF.

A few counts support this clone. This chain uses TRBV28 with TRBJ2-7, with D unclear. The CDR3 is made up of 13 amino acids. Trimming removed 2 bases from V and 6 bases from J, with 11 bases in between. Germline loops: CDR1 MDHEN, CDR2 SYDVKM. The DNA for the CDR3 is TGTGCCAGCAGTTTACCCGGCGAGCGCGAGCAGTACTTC. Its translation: CASSLPGEREQYF.

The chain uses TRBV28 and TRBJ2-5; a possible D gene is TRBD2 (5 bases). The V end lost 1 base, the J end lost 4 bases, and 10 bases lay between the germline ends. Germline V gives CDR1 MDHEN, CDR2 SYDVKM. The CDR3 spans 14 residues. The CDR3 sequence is CASSLFIAGETQYF. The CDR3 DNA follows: TGTGCCAGCAGTTTATTTATCGCGGGAGAGACCCAGTACTTC.

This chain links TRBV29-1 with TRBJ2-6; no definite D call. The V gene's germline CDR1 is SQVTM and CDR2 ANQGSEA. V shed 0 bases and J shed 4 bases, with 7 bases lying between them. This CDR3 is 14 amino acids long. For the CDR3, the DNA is TGCAGCGTTGAAGAAGGTGCAGGGGCCAACGTCCTGACTTTC. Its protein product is CSVEEGAGANVLTF.

CDR3 sequence: CASSYTNTEAFF. The CDR3 DNA sequence: TGTGCCAGCAGTTACACTAACACTGAAGCTTTCTTT. The chain has TRBV14 and TRBJ1-1; D is uncertain. The CDR3 is made up of 12 amino acids. Germline CDR1 SGHDN, CDR2 FVKESK. The V and J ends lost 6 bases and 2 bases respectively, with 7 bases between them.

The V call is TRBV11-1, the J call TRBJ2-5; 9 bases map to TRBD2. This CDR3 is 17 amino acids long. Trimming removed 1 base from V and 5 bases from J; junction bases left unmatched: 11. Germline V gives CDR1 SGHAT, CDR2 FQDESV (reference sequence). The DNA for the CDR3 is TGTGCCAGCAGCTTAGGCGGCGGGGGGGCCGCCTTGGAGACCCAGTACTTC. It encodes CASSLGGGGAALETQYF.

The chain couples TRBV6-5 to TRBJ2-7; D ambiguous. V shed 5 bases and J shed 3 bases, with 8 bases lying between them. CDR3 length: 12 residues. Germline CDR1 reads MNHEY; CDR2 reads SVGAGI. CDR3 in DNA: TGTGCCAGCAGTGCTGGGATCTACGAGCAGTACTTC. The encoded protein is CASSAGIYEQYF.

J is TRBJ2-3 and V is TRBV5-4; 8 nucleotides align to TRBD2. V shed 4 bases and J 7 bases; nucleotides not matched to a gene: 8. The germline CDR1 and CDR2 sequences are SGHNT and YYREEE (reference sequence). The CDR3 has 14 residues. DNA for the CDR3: TGTGCCAGCAGCCGGGAGGGGGGAAGCAATACGCAGTATTTT. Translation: CASSREGGSNTQYF.